Below are 12 T cell receptor beta chains sequenced from a single sample in a study of cytomegalovirus exposure and HLA in healthy donors. 13 Jbeta primers and 60 Vbeta primers were used for the PCR. Sequenced by immunoSEQ multiplex PCR; TCRdb stores in-frame clones only, minus some. The data hold about 140,000 clones, with approximately 84% observed a single time. Sample: PBMCs. The receptor source for this set is a man younger than 45 in good health and CMV-seropositive.

This clone came up a few times. The V gene is TRBV6-5, the J gene TRBJ2-2; 7 bases are shared with TRBD1. CDR3 length equals 13 residues. Germline lookup yields CDR1 MNHEY and CDR2 SVGAGI. The ends lost 5 bases at V and 7 bases at J; junction bases unmatched: 4. This CDR3 reads CASSRDRVGELFF. CDR3 coding DNA: TGTGCCAGCAGTAGAGACAGGGTCGGGGAGCTGTTTTTT.

J is TRBJ2-5 and V is TRBV4-1, with 8 nucleotides matching TRBD1. The germline V gene has CDR1 MGHRA and CDR2 YSYEKL. V lost 5 bases to trimming and J lost 3 bases; unmatched junction nucleotides: 8. The CDR3 loop spans 15 amino acids. The CDR3 sequence: CASSSNPTGEETQYF. The CDR3, as DNA: TGCGCCAGCAGCAGTAACCCGACAGGGGAAGAGACCCAGTACTTC.

The rearrangement uses TRBV28 and TRBJ1-5; D is unresolved. The V gene's germline CDR1 is MDHEN and CDR2 SYDVKM. V lost 6 bases, J lost 0 bases, and 3 bases lay in between. The CDR3 spans 12 residues. Here the CDR3 reads CASRYSNQPQHF. CDR3 nucleotides: TGTGCCAGCAGATATAGCAATCAGCCCCAGCATTTT.

The V and J genes are TRBV7-7 and TRBJ2-5, with 8 bases fitting TRBD1. This CDR3 comprises 16 residues. Germline V CDR1 and CDR2: SSHAT, FNYEAQ (reference sequence). The V and J ends lost 5 bases and 4 bases, in that order; junction bases with no gene match: 12. The CDR3 DNA is TGTGCCAGCAGCCGACAGGGGCCCGGAGCAGGAGAGACCCAGTACTTC. This gives the protein CASSRQGPGAGETQYF.

This sequence joins TRBV7-3 and TRBJ2-1; 7 nucleotides align to TRBD1. Germline assignment: CDR1 SGHTA and CDR2 FQGTGA. The trim removed 5 bases at V and 1 base at J, leaving 8 bases unmatched. This CDR3 has 16 amino acids. The CDR3 bases are TGTGCCAGCAGCCCCTTTGGGACAGATTCCTACAATGAGCAGTTCTTC. Its translation: CASSPFGTDSYNEQFF.

V is TRBV12-5 and J is TRBJ2-7, with a weak D call TRBD2 (5 bases). Germline assignment: CDR1 LGHNT and CDR2 FRNRAP. The ends were cut back, 6 bases at V and 3 bases at J, with 15 bases in the middle. The CDR3 runs 14 residues. The CDR3 is CASGSTGIVYEQYF. The CDR3 DNA reads TGTGCTAGTGGGTCAACCGGGATAGTCTACGAGCAGTACTTC.

The J gene is TRBJ2-6, the V gene TRBV19; D perhaps matches TRBD2 (5 bases). The CDR3 length is 15 residues. CDR1 and CDR2 from the germline V gene are LNHDA and SQIVND (reference sequence). Trimming pared 3 bases from V and 2 bases from J, leaving 8 bases between. The CDR3 DNA reads as TGTGCCAGTAGTATGGGAGATGCTGGGGCCAACGTCCTGACTTTC. Its protein is CASSMGDAGANVLTF. Combining the CDR3 with reference TRBV19 and TRBJ2-6 gives the whole variable domain DGGITQSPKYLFRKEGQNVTLSCEQNLNHDAMYWYRQDPGQGLRLIYYSQIVNDFQKGDIAEGYSVSREKKESFPLTVTSAQKNPTAFYLCASSMGDAGANVLTFGAGSRLTVL.

The rearrangement uses TRBV6-6 and TRBJ1-2, with 10 nucleotides matching TRBD1. With V trimmed by 5 bases and J by 8 bases, 5 bases remained unmatched. This CDR3 region has 13 residues. The germline CDR1 and CDR2 sequences are MNHNY and SVGAGI (reference sequence). In DNA, the CDR3 is TGTGCCAGCAGTCAGGGACAGGGGACCGGCTACACCTTC. Its protein is CASSQGQGTGYTF.

This chain uses TRBV7-2 with TRBJ2-2; D unresolved. The V gene's germline CDR1 is SGHTA and CDR2 FQGNSA. Trimming cost V 5 bases and J 5 bases, with 9 bases left between them. This CDR3 has 13 residues. CDR3 protein: CASSPGWTGELFF. As DNA, the CDR3 is TGTGCCAGCAGCCCCGGGTGGACCGGGGAGCTGTTTTTT.

The chain couples TRBV5-1 to TRBJ2-7; D possibly corresponds to TRBD1 (5 bases). Germline V gives CDR1 SGHRS, CDR2 YFSETQ. The CDR3 length is 15 residues. The germline V and J ends were trimmed by 0 bases and 4 bases, with 14 bases remaining between them. The CDR3 loop is CASSLVQGGRYEQYF. Written as DNA, the CDR3 is TGCGCCAGCAGCTTGGTTCAGGGTGGTAGGTACGAGCAGTACTTC. Full variable domain (outside the CDR3, taken from reference TRBV5-1 and TRBJ2-7): KAGVTQTPRYLIKTRGQQVTLSCSPISGHRSVSWYQQTPGQGLQFLFEYFSETQRNKGNFPGRFSGRQFSNSRSEMNVSTLELGDSALYLCASSLVQGGRYEQYFGPGTRLTVT.

The chain recombines TRBV13 with TRBJ2-4, with 9 nucleotides matching TRBD1. CDR1 PRHDT and CDR2 FYEKMQ come from the germline V gene (reference sequence). The CDR3 sequence is 17 residues long. V shed 6 bases and J 4 bases; nucleotides not matched to a gene: 13. CDR3 sequence reads: CASSSVRDREEKNIQYF. CDR3 DNA sequence: TGTGCCAGCAGTTCCGTGCGGGACAGGGAGGAGAAAAACATTCAGTACTTC. Full variable domain (outside the CDR3, taken from reference TRBV13 and TRBJ2-4): AAGVIQSPRHLIKEKRETATLKCYPIPRHDTVYWYQQGPGQDPQFLISFYEKMQSDKGSIPDRFSAQQFSDYHSELNMSSLELGDSALYFCASSSVRDREEKNIQYFGAGTRLSVL.

The chain carries TRBV14 and TRBJ2-1; 7 nucleotides agree with TRBD2. After removal of 2 bases from V and 0 bases from J, the junction contained 4 bases not matched to a gene. The CDR3 spans 16 residues. Germline values: CDR1 SGHDN, CDR2 FVKESK. This chain's CDR3 is CASSQLGGSSYNEQFF. DNA for the CDR3: TGTGCCAGCAGCCAACTGGGAGGGAGCTCCTACAATGAGCAGTTCTTC.